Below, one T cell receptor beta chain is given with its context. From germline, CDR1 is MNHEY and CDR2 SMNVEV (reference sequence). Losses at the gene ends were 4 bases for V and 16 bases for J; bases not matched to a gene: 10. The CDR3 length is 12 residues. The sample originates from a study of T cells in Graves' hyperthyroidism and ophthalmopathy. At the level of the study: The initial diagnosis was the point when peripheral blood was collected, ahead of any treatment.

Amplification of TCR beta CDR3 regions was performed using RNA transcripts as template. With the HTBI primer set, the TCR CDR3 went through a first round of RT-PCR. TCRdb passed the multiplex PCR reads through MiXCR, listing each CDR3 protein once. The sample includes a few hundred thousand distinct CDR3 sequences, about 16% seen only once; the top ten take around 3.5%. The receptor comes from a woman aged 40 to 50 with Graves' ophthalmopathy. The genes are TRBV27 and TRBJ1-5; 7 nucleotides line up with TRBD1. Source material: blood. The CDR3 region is CASSSRTGPAHF. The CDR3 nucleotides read TGTGCCAGCAGTTCCCGGACAGGCCCGGCCCATTTT.